The 8 T cell receptor beta chains presented below share a single source sample, sequenced in a study of blood T cell repertoires in COVID-19. The data were produced by immunoSEQ multiplex PCR, yet TCRdb's version contains in-frame clones alone and is incomplete. This table holds 210,000 or so clones, about 88% found once. Specimen: peripheral blood. The receptors were sampled from a woman in her thirties or forties who had recovered from COVID-19.

The table lists this clone with a count of one. V and J are TRBV11-2 and TRBJ2-5, with TRBD1 matching over 9 bases. J lost 6 bases, V lost 3 bases, and 5 bases had no gene match. This CDR3 has 14 amino acids. CDR1 is SGHAT and CDR2 is FQNNGV in the germline V gene. CDR3 bases: TGTGCCAGCAGCTTGGGGGGGACAGGGAAGACCCAGTACTTC. It encodes CASSLGGTGKTQYF.

J is TRBJ1-5 and V is TRBV15, with D perhaps matching TRBD1 (5 bases). The V end was cut by 0 bases, the J end by 0 bases, with 15 bases between. This CDR3 is 18 amino acids long. Germline loops: CDR1 LNHNV, CDR2 YYDKDF (reference sequence). CDR3 loop: CATSRDPGTAYSNQPQHF. CDR3 bases: TGTGCCACCAGCAGAGATCCGGGGACTGCTTATAGCAATCAGCCCCAGCATTTT.

This clone turned up a few times. The chain uses TRBV9 and TRBJ2-2; 9 nucleotides match TRBD1. The CDR3 consists of 15 residues. CDR1 is SGDLS, CDR2 YYNGEE, per germline. With V trimmed by 4 bases and J by 3 bases, 4 bases remained unmatched. The CDR3 is CASSIGTGHTGELFF. In nucleotides, the CDR3 is TGTGCCAGCAGCATTGGGACAGGGCACACCGGGGAGCTGTTTTTT.

CDR3 amino acids: CAWSVGLAGGDTQYF. The CDR3 DNA reads TGTGCCTGGAGTGTGGGACTAGCGGGAGGAGATACGCAGTATTTT. The gene calls are TRBV30 and TRBJ2-3; the match to TRBD2 covers 15 bases. The CDR3 has 15 residues. Per the germline V gene, CDR1 is GTSNPN and CDR2 is SVGIG (reference sequence). Losses at the gene ends were 0 bases for V and 5 bases for J; bases not matched to a gene: 0. Full variable domain (outside the CDR3, taken from reference TRBV30 and TRBJ2-3): SQTIHQWPATLVQPVGSPLSLECTVEGTSNPNLYWYRQAAGRGLQLLFYSVGIGQISSEVPQNLSASRPQDRQFILSSKKLLLSDSGFYLCAWSVGLAGGDTQYFGPGTRLTVL.

The genes are TRBV27 and TRBJ2-1, with a tentative D call TRBD2 (5 bases). CDR1 and CDR2 (germline): MNHEY, SMNVEV (reference sequence). The CDR3 runs to 16 residues. Trimming stripped 0 bases from V and 3 bases from J, with 12 bases between. CDR3 amino acids: CASSLSMRVGYNEQFF. DNA of the CDR3: TGTGCCAGCAGTTTATCGATGAGGGTAGGCTACAATGAGCAGTTCTTC.

The chain is built from TRBV20-1 and TRBJ2-1, with 7 bases lining up with TRBD2. The CDR3 loop spans 14 amino acids. The V segment lost 3 bases and the J segment 4 bases; nucleotides outside the gene matches: 6. Germline V CDR1 and CDR2: DFQATT, SNEGSKA (reference sequence). CDR3 in amino acids: CSASIQRGYNEQFF. CDR3 coding DNA: TGCAGTGCTAGTATACAGCGGGGATACAATGAGCAGTTCTTC.

The chain links TRBV24-1 to TRBJ1-5, with D hard to call. The CDR3 extends over 14 amino acids. Trimming cost V 5 bases and J 5 bases, with 12 bases left between them. The germline CDR1 and CDR2 sequences are KGHDR and SFDVKD. The CDR3 sequence is CATSGAGSYQPQHF. The DNA for the CDR3 is TGTGCCACCAGTGGGGCCGGCAGTTATCAGCCCCAGCATTTT.

V usage is TRBV4-3 and J usage is TRBJ2-1, with 8 positions matching TRBD2. The trim removed 0 bases at V and 4 bases at J, leaving 5 bases unmatched. The CDR3 has 16 residues. CDR1 and CDR2 (germline): LGHNA, YSLEER. CDR3 protein: CASSQDRLAGYNEQFF. CDR3 coding DNA: TGCGCCAGCAGCCAAGATCGGCTAGCGGGTTACAATGAGCAGTTCTTC.